This T cell receptor (beta chain) was captured by sequencing in a study of blood T cell repertoires in COVID-19. Study information: Samples representing acute and convalescent COVID-19 were sourced from the United States, Italy and Spain. PBMCs, B-cell-depleted T cells, or T cells were the source of the cDNA or gDNA that made up the material.

Here immunoSEQ multiplex PCR was the method, and the copy in TCRdb shows in-frame clones only, minus some. Among 250,000 to 350,000 clones listed, 90% were seen once. Enrolment of Seattle patients took place during active infection, and they were followed longitudinally. V was shortened by 2 bases and J by 5 bases, with 7 bases between the two germline ends. CDR1 and CDR2 from the germline V gene are MNHNS and SASEGT. The CDR3 extends over 14 amino acids. What was sequenced was peripheral blood. The chain carries TRBV6-1 and TRBJ2-6, with D unclear. This clonotype was sampled from a woman in her twenties or thirties with COVID-19, enrolled during active disease. CDR3 residues: CASSEQDRANVLTF. CDR3 nucleotides: TGTGCCAGCAGTGAACAGGATCGGGCCAACGTCCTGACTTTC.